This T cell receptor (beta chain) was recorded in a study of beta chain features in type 1 diabetes. About the study: Researchers looked at about 110 million sorted cells across all samples. Points from the study as a whole: TCRB CDR3s were moderately but significantly shorter in Type 1 diabetes patients in all four CD4+ subsets. Comparison showed that naive, central memory and Treg TCRB repertoires appeared more similar among patients than among healthy donors.

Germline assignment: CDR1 SEHNR and CDR2 FQNEAQ (reference sequence). V was clipped by 6 bases and J by 4 bases; unmatched bases: 6. This CDR3 has 15 residues. With regard to this clone: Its antigen remains unidentified.

The study reverse transcribed the entire isolated RNA, so it sequenced expressed TCRB transcripts. TCRdb keeps only in-frame clones here, not all; method: immunoSEQ multiplex PCR. Seen here are roughly 730,000 clones, 13% observed once, and the top ten hold approximately 0.02%. Blood was drawn once from each donor into heparinised tubes. The draws averaged about 120 mL. CD45RO/CCR7/CD25/CD127/CD95/CD27 sorting isolated CD4+ naive, central memory, regulatory and stem cell-like memory cells. The rearrangement joins TRBV7-9 to TRBJ2-1; 10 bases align to TRBD1. The clonotype comes from a man younger than 30 with type 1 diabetes. Sequencing was carried out using naive CD4+ T cells from blood. The CDR3 region is CASSPGTGAYNEQFF. CDR3 DNA sequence: TGTGCCAGCAGTCCCGGGACAGGGGCGTACAATGAGCAGTTCTTC.